The clone carrying this T cell receptor (beta chain) was recorded many times. TCRdb re-called the 5' RACE reads with MiXCR, one entry per CDR3 protein. The sample contains 53,000 or so distinct CDR3 sequences, about 25% of which appear only once. Germline assignment: CDR1 SGDLS and CDR2 YYNGEE. The V gene end was trimmed by 3 bases and the J gene end by 1 base; junction bases not matched to a gene: 6. This CDR3 comprises 16 residues. The rearrangement links TRBV9 to TRBJ2-2; TRBD2 aligns across 7 bases. The TCR originated in a female donor with breast cancer. The sequenced sample was tumor-infiltrating naive CD4+ T cells sorted from the breast tumor. Subset meaning: naive CD4+ T cells, CD4+CD45RA+CD25-. CDR3 amino acids: CASSAGLGQNTGELFF. As DNA, the CDR3 is TGTGCCAGCAGCGCCGGACTAGGGCAGAACACCGGGGAGCTGTTTTTT.